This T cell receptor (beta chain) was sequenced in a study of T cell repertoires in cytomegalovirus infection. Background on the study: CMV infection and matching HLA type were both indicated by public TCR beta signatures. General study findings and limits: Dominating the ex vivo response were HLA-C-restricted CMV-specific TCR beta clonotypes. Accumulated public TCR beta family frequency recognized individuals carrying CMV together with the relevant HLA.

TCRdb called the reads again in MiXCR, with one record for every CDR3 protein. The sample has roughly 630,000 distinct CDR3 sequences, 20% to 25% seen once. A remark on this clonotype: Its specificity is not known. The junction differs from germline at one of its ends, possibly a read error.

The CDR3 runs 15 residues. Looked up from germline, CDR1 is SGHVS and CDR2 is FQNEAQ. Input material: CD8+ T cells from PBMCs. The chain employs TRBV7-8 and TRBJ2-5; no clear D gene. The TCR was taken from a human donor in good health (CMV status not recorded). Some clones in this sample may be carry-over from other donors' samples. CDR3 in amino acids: CTSSLENSFQETQYF. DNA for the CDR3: TGTACCAGCAGCTTAGAAAATTCCTTCCAAGAGACCCAGTACTTC.